Each of the 5 T cell receptor beta chains below was sequenced from the same sample in a study of blood T cell repertoires in COVID-19. TCRdb's table, derived via immunoSEQ multiplex PCR, lists solely in-frame clones and lacks some. The sample carries 130,000 or so clones, 70% to 85% recorded once. The sequenced material came from peripheral blood. The source is a woman in her 70s with acute or convalescent COVID-19.

This sequence joins TRBV10-1 and TRBJ2-2; TRBD2 might be the D (6 bases). The V gene lost 8 bases and the J gene lost 2 bases, with 15 bases spanning the gap. Germline CDR1 and CDR2: WNHNN and SYGVQD (reference sequence). This CDR3 has 15 amino acids. The CDR3 coding sequence is TGCGCCAGCGGACCGGGACTCGGTAACACCGGGGAGCTGTTTTTT. Its protein product is CASGPGLGNTGELFF.

The chain carries TRBV30 and TRBJ1-6; 9 nucleotides match TRBD1. The junction had 5 bases not matched to a gene; V was cut back by 1 base and J by 7 bases. Germline loops: CDR1 GTSNPN, CDR2 SVGIG (reference sequence). The CDR3 is 15 amino acids. CDR3 amino acids: CAWSGGTGKNSPLHF. CDR3 sequence (DNA): TGTGCCTGGAGTGGGGGGACAGGGAAAAATTCACCCCTCCACTTT.

This chain joins TRBV6-2 or TRBV6-3 and TRBJ2-7; tentative D call: TRBD2 (7 bases). From germline, CDR1 is MNHEY and CDR2 SVGEGT. V shed 2 bases and J shed 10 bases, with 18 bases lying between them. The CDR3 is made up of 14 amino acids. CDR3 region: CASSYRAGAWEQYF. CDR3 coding DNA: TGTGCCAGCAGTTACCGGGCGGGGGCCTGGGAACAGTACTTC.

In this sample, this clone turned up a few times. This chain links TRBV2 with TRBJ2-7; the match to TRBD1 covers 7 bases. Germline V gene sequence: CDR1 SNHLY, CDR2 FYNNEI. V lost 6 bases, J lost 3 bases, and 11 bases stayed unmatched. This CDR3 has 15 residues. In DNA, the CDR3 is TGTGCCAGCAGCGCGGCCGGGACAGCACACTACGAGCAGTACTTC. It encodes CASSAAGTAHYEQYF.

The sample holds a few counts of this clone. The rearrangement uses TRBV24-1 and TRBJ1-2; 7 bases fit TRBD1. CDR1 is KGHDR and CDR2 is SFDVKD in the germline V gene. V dropped 4 bases and J dropped 0; count of bases not matched to a gene: 19. The CDR3 is 20 residues long. CDR3: CATSELITGEASIANYGYTF. The CDR3 region has the DNA TGTGCCACCAGTGAGTTAATCACAGGGGAAGCGTCAATAGCTAACTATGGCTACACCTTC.